These T cell receptor beta chains were read from a single sample in a study of cytomegalovirus exposure and HLA in healthy donors. TCRdb keeps only in-frame clones here, not all; method: immunoSEQ multiplex PCR. The sample consists of 110,000 to 150,000 clones, approximately 9% of them appearing once. Sequenced: PBMCs. The receptors were sampled from a male donor in good health and CMV-seronegative. Both conserved end residues are part of each CDR3. The D gene is left open where the match is weak. Clone size is shown for a subset of rows, as once, few, many or a class of expanded clone.

v_gene: TRBV29-1; d_gene: NA; j_gene: TRBJ2-3; abundance: few; CDR3aa: CSVGASLDTQYF; CDR3nt: TGCAGCGTTGGGGCAAGCTTGGATACGCAGTATTTT
v_gene: TRBV25-1; d_gene: TRBD1; j_gene: TRBJ2-1; abundance: few; CDR3aa: CASSGNPGTGYNEQFF; CDR3nt: TGTGCCAGCAGTGGGAACCCCGGGACAGGTTACAATGAGCAGTTCTTC
v_gene: TRBV9; d_gene: TRBD1; j_gene: TRBJ2-1; abundance: few; CDR3aa: CASSPDRVYYNEQFF; CDR3nt: TGTGCCAGCAGCCCGGACAGGGTCTACTACAATGAGCAGTTCTTC
v_gene: TRBV7-9; d_gene: NA; j_gene: TRBJ1-1; abundance: NA; CDR3aa: CASSSIWGGQNTEAFF; CDR3nt: TGTGCCAGCAGCTCTATCTGGGGCGGCCAGAACACTGAAGCTTTTTTT
v_gene: TRBV4-1; d_gene: TRBD2; j_gene: TRBJ2-5; abundance: NA; CDR3aa: CASSAPGGAETQYF; CDR3nt: TGCGCCAGCAGCGCCCCGGGGGGGGCGGAGACCCAGTACTTC
v_gene: TRBV5-1; d_gene: TRBD2; j_gene: TRBJ2-1; abundance: NA; CDR3aa: CASRGREGDNEQFF; CDR3nt: TGCGCCTCCCGGGGGCGGGAGGGCGACAATGAGCAGTTCTTC
v_gene: TRBV4-3; d_gene: TRBD1; j_gene: TRBJ1-4; abundance: NA; CDR3aa: CASSQAAPPTGGGYEKLFF; CDR3nt: TGCGCCAGCAGCCAAGCTGCCCCTCCAACAGGGGGAGGGTATGAAAAACTGTTTTTT
v_gene: TRBV30; d_gene: NA; j_gene: TRBJ1-5; abundance: few; CDR3aa: CAWGRVAGSPQHF; CDR3nt: TGTGCCTGGGGGAGGGTGGCGGGCTCGCCCCAGCATTTT
v_gene: TRBV18; d_gene: NA; j_gene: TRBJ2-5; abundance: NA; CDR3aa: CASSPPQIQETQYF; CDR3nt: TGTGCCAGCTCACCACCTCAGATCCAAGAGACCCAGTACTTC
v_gene: TRBV7-9; d_gene: TRBD1; j_gene: TRBJ2-2; abundance: NA; CDR3aa: CASSNWDSPNTGELFF; CDR3nt: TGTGCCAGCAGCAACTGGGACAGCCCGAACACCGGGGAGCTGTTTTTT
v_gene: TRBV9; d_gene: NA; j_gene: TRBJ2-1; abundance: NA; CDR3aa: CASSVAAYNEQFF; CDR3nt: TGTGCCAGCAGCGTAGCGGCCTACAATGAGCAGTTCTTC
v_gene: TRBV4-1; d_gene: NA; j_gene: TRBJ1-3; abundance: NA; CDR3aa: CASSQGGISGNTIYF; CDR3nt: TGCGCCAGCAGCCAAGGCGGAATCTCTGGAAACACCATATATTTT
v_gene: TRBV9; d_gene: NA; j_gene: TRBJ1-5; abundance: NA; CDR3aa: CASSGGGNQPQHF; CDR3nt: TGTGCCAGCTCGGGGGGCGGGAATCAGCCCCAGCATTTT
v_gene: TRBV10-3; d_gene: TRBD2; j_gene: TRBJ2-2; abundance: NA; CDR3aa: CAHGGSGELFF; CDR3nt: TGTGCCCACGGGGGGTCCGGGGAGCTGTTTTTT
v_gene: TRBV6-5; d_gene: TRBD1; j_gene: TRBJ2-7; abundance: NA; CDR3aa: CASSYLIGTGVNEQYF; CDR3nt: TGTGCCAGCAGTTACCTAATAGGGACAGGGGTGAACGAGCAGTACTTC
v_gene: TRBV4-3; d_gene: NA; j_gene: TRBJ2-4; abundance: NA; CDR3aa: CASSQDRGNIQYF; CDR3nt: TGCGCCAGCAGCCAAGACAGGGGAAACATTCAGTACTTC
v_gene: TRBV6-6; d_gene: NA; j_gene: TRBJ2-1; abundance: NA; CDR3aa: CASSRDSYSYNEQFF; CDR3nt: TGTGCCAGCAGTCGGGACTCCTACTCCTACAATGAGCAGTTCTTC
v_gene: TRBV28; d_gene: TRBD1; j_gene: TRBJ2-7; abundance: few; CDR3aa: CASSPNGQGNSYEQYF; CDR3nt: TGTGCCAGCAGCCCGAACGGACAGGGAAACTCCTACGAGCAGTACTTC
v_gene: TRBV4-1; d_gene: TRBD1; j_gene: TRBJ2-6; abundance: NA; CDR3aa: CASSQGQGSSGANVLTF; CDR3nt: TGCGCCAGCAGCCAAGGACAGGGAAGCTCTGGGGCCAACGTCCTGACTTTC
v_gene: TRBV2; d_gene: NA; j_gene: TRBJ2-2; abundance: few; CDR3aa: CASSESSLILFF; CDR3nt: TGTGCCAGCAGTGAGTCCAGTCTTATCCTGTTTTTT
v_gene: TRBV25-1; d_gene: TRBD1; j_gene: TRBJ2-1; abundance: few; CDR3aa: CASSEGQGLFF; CDR3nt: TGTGCCAGCAGTGAGGGACAGGGCTTGTTCTTC
v_gene: TRBV18; d_gene: NA; j_gene: TRBJ2-2; abundance: NA; CDR3aa: CASSPGLQYTGELFF; CDR3nt: TGTGCCAGCTCACCGGGACTGCAGTACACCGGGGAGCTGTTTTTT
v_gene: TRBV27; d_gene: NA; j_gene: TRBJ2-7; abundance: few; CDR3aa: CASSFTGTTYEQYF; CDR3nt: TGTGCCAGCAGTTTCACAGGTACTACCTACGAGCAGTACTTC
v_gene: TRBV5-4; d_gene: NA; j_gene: TRBJ2-3; abundance: NA; CDR3aa: CASSLTERTDTQYF; CDR3nt: TGTGCCAGCAGCTTGACCGAGCGCACAGATACGCAGTATTTT
v_gene: TRBV5-1; d_gene: TRBD1; j_gene: TRBJ1-1; abundance: few; CDR3aa: CASSLGTGSTEAFF; CDR3nt: TGCGCCAGCAGCTTGGGGACAGGGAGCACTGAAGCTTTCTTT
v_gene: TRBV5-4; d_gene: NA; j_gene: TRBJ2-2; abundance: few; CDR3aa: CASSQDGGSTGELFF; CDR3nt: TGTGCCAGCAGTCAGGACGGGGGAAGCACCGGGGAGCTGTTTTTT
v_gene: TRBV4-3; d_gene: TRBD1; j_gene: TRBJ2-7; abundance: NA; CDR3aa: CASSHEATGGIKYEQYF; CDR3nt: TGCGCCAGCAGCCATGAGGCGACAGGGGGAATCAAATACGAGCAGTACTTC
v_gene: TRBV7-9; d_gene: TRBD2; j_gene: TRBJ2-1; abundance: few; CDR3aa: CASSSLGLAGEVYNEQFF; CDR3nt: TGTGCCAGCAGCTCTTTGGGACTAGCGGGAGAGGTTTACAATGAGCAGTTCTTC
v_gene: TRBV5-1; d_gene: NA; j_gene: TRBJ2-7; abundance: few; CDR3aa: CASSLGPGTYEQYF; CDR3nt: TGCGCCAGCAGCTTGGGTCCAGGCACCTACGAGCAGTACTTC
v_gene: TRBV28; d_gene: TRBD1; j_gene: TRBJ1-2; abundance: few; CDR3aa: CASTPDRGSNTF; CDR3nt: TGTGCCAGCACCCCGGACAGGGGGTCTAACACCTTC
v_gene: TRBV19; d_gene: TRBD2; j_gene: TRBJ2-5; abundance: NA; CDR3aa: CASSHTSGQETQYF; CDR3nt: TGTGCCAGTAGTCACACTAGCGGCCAAGAGACCCAGTACTTC
v_gene: TRBV5-1; d_gene: NA; j_gene: TRBJ1-5; abundance: few; CDR3aa: CASSLGESSQPQHF; CDR3nt: TGCGCCAGCAGCTTGGGGGAGTCGAGTCAGCCCCAGCATTTT
v_gene: TRBV29-1; d_gene: TRBD1; j_gene: TRBJ1-3; abundance: few; CDR3aa: CSVGTGDYSGNTIYF; CDR3nt: TGCAGCGTTGGGACAGGGGACTACTCTGGAAACACCATATATTTT
v_gene: TRBV30; d_gene: NA; j_gene: TRBJ1-2; abundance: NA; CDR3aa: CAWSSLRLSNYGYTF; CDR3nt: TGTGCCTGGAGTTCCCTAAGACTCTCTAACTATGGCTACACCTTC
v_gene: TRBV27; d_gene: NA; j_gene: TRBJ1-1; abundance: few; CDR3aa: CASSLLGYTLENTEAFF; CDR3nt: TGTGCCAGCAGTTTATTGGGCTATACTCTCGAGAACACTGAAGCTTTCTTT
v_gene: TRBV28; d_gene: NA; j_gene: TRBJ2-5; abundance: few; CDR3aa: CASSSTGRGETQYF; CDR3nt: TGTGCCAGCAGTTCTACAGGGAGAGGGGAGACCCAGTACTTC
v_gene: TRBV7-9; d_gene: TRBD2; j_gene: TRBJ2-1; abundance: NA; CDR3aa: CASSPRIAGDNEQFF; CDR3nt: TGTGCCAGCAGCCCTCGGATAGCGGGTGACAATGAGCAGTTCTTC
v_gene: TRBV28; d_gene: NA; j_gene: TRBJ2-7; abundance: few; CDR3aa: CASSSGGGRGYEQYF; CDR3nt: TGTGCCAGCAGTTCGGGTGGGGGGAGAGGGTACGAGCAGTACTTC
v_gene: TRBV7-3; d_gene: TRBD2; j_gene: TRBJ2-1; abundance: NA; CDR3aa: CASSLTPTSGIYNEQFF; CDR3nt: TGTGCCAGCAGCTTAACCCCGACTAGCGGGATTTACAATGAGCAGTTCTTC
v_gene: TRBV5-1; d_gene: NA; j_gene: TRBJ1-2; abundance: NA; CDR3aa: CASSLEPPQGNGYTF; CDR3nt: TGCGCCAGCAGCTTGGAGCCCCCTCAGGGAAACGGCTACACCTTC
v_gene: TRBV6-4; d_gene: NA; j_gene: TRBJ2-2; abundance: NA; CDR3aa: CASSDVRTGELFF; CDR3nt: TGTGCCAGCAGTGACGTGCGTACCGGGGAGCTGTTTTTT
v_gene: TRBV19; d_gene: NA; j_gene: TRBJ2-1; abundance: NA; CDR3aa: CASSESGGVYNEQFF; CDR3nt: TGTGCCAGTAGTGAGTCCGGCGGGGTCTACAATGAGCAGTTCTTC
v_gene: TRBV5-1; d_gene: NA; j_gene: TRBJ2-3; abundance: few; CDR3aa: CASGRDIWTDADTQYF; CDR3nt: TGCGCCAGCGGACGGGACATCTGGACAGACGCAGATACGCAGTATTTT
v_gene: TRBV2; d_gene: NA; j_gene: TRBJ1-3; abundance: NA; CDR3aa: CASSMRSGNTIYF; CDR3nt: TGTGCCAGCAGTATGAGATCTGGAAACACCATATATTTT
v_gene: TRBV7-9; d_gene: NA; j_gene: TRBJ1-1; abundance: NA; CDR3aa: CASSSGQNTEAFF; CDR3nt: TGTGCCAGCAGCTCGGGACAGAACACTGAAGCTTTCTTT
v_gene: TRBV4-1; d_gene: NA; j_gene: TRBJ2-7; abundance: few; CDR3aa: CASSQADSIAYEQYF; CDR3nt: TGCGCCAGCAGCCAAGCGGACAGCATAGCCTACGAGCAGTACTTC
v_gene: TRBV9; d_gene: TRBD2; j_gene: TRBJ2-3; abundance: NA; CDR3aa: CASSFRGSASGGPDTQYF; CDR3nt: TGTGCCAGCAGCTTCCGGGGTTCGGCTAGCGGGGGTCCAGATACGCAGTATTTT
v_gene: TRBV6-1; d_gene: TRBD1; j_gene: TRBJ2-5; abundance: NA; CDR3aa: CASRWDRDAQETQYF; CDR3nt: TGTGCCAGCAGATGGGACAGGGATGCTCAAGAGACCCAGTACTTC
v_gene: TRBV10-3; d_gene: NA; j_gene: TRBJ2-7; abundance: few; CDR3aa: CAISEMRVEQYF; CDR3nt: TGTGCCATCAGTGAAATGAGGGTAGAGCAGTACTTC
v_gene: TRBV2; d_gene: TRBD2; j_gene: TRBJ2-3; abundance: few; CDR3aa: CASSLSSGGGTDTQYF; CDR3nt: TGTGCCAGCAGCCTTTCTAGCGGGGGGGGCACAGATACGCAGTATTTT
v_gene: TRBV7-2; d_gene: TRBD1; j_gene: TRBJ2-5; abundance: few; CDR3aa: CASSSISGTGGLKETQYF; CDR3nt: TGTGCCAGCAGCTCGATTTCCGGGACAGGGGGCTTGAAGGAGACCCAGTACTTC
v_gene: TRBV9; d_gene: NA; j_gene: TRBJ1-1; abundance: NA; CDR3aa: CASSATVGITEAFF; CDR3nt: TGTGCCAGCAGCGCGACAGTCGGTATCACTGAAGCTTTCTTT
v_gene: TRBV4-1; d_gene: TRBD1; j_gene: TRBJ1-2; abundance: NA; CDR3aa: CASSQGQGSYGYTF; CDR3nt: TGCGCCAGCAGCCAGGGACAGGGGAGCTATGGCTACACCTTC
v_gene: TRBV19; d_gene: NA; j_gene: TRBJ1-5; abundance: few; CDR3aa: CASLEQGNQPQHF; CDR3nt: TGTGCCAGTTTGGAACAGGGCAATCAGCCCCAGCATTTT
v_gene: TRBV11-2; d_gene: NA; j_gene: TRBJ2-7; abundance: few; CDR3aa: CASSLDAGFSYEQYF; CDR3nt: TGTGCCAGCAGCTTAGATGCGGGGTTCTCCTACGAGCAGTACTTC
v_gene: TRBV6-5; d_gene: NA; j_gene: TRBJ2-7; abundance: NA; CDR3aa: CASSYRTTNYEQYF; CDR3nt: TGTGCCAGCAGTTATCGGACTACTAACTACGAGCAGTACTTC
v_gene: TRBV7-2; d_gene: TRBD1; j_gene: TRBJ1-4; abundance: few; CDR3aa: CASSRGRTNEKLFF; CDR3nt: TGTGCCAGCAGTAGGGGGCGAACTAATGAAAAACTGTTTTTT
v_gene: TRBV9; d_gene: NA; j_gene: TRBJ2-7; abundance: few; CDR3aa: CASSVGAGSSYEQYF; CDR3nt: TGTGCCAGCAGCGTAGGGGCAGGATCCTCCTACGAGCAGTACTTC
v_gene: TRBV7-6; d_gene: TRBD1; j_gene: TRBJ1-3; abundance: NA; CDR3aa: CASSLAPRDRGGSSGNTIYF; CDR3nt: TGTGCCAGCAGCTTAGCGCCCCGGGACAGGGGGGGTAGCTCTGGAAACACCATATATTTT